This T cell receptor beta chain was sequenced during a study of blood T cell repertoires in COVID-19. Overall study context: Collection of acute and convalescent COVID-19 samples took place in the United States, Italy and Spain.

Per the original data handling: Estimates of nucleated cell counts were drawn from the amplification of reference gene primers. The data were produced by immunoSEQ multiplex PCR, yet TCRdb's version contains in-frame clones alone and is incomplete. From that table come the V and J calls and clone size; the DNA was used to work out D and trimming. This sample has 220,000 or so clones; around 88% occur once, and the top ten carry about 15%. Germline-derived CDR1 and CDR2 are ENHRY and SYGVKD. The CDR3 has 13 amino acids. V gave up 11 bases and J gave up 5 bases, with 15 bases separating them. Participants came from around 25 US areas, aged about 18 to 100 years. Participants were placed into cohorts based on the clinical history they reported.

The sequence was collected from a woman aged 45-65 years with acute COVID-19. Sequencing was done on a sample of PBMCs or T cells enriched from blood (not recorded which). The rearrangement links TRBV10-3 to TRBJ1-4, with a tentative D call TRBD1 (6 bases). The CDR3 here is CAVWGPGNEKLFF. The CDR3 DNA is TGTGCCGTCTGGGGGCCGGGGAATGAAAAACTGTTTTTT.